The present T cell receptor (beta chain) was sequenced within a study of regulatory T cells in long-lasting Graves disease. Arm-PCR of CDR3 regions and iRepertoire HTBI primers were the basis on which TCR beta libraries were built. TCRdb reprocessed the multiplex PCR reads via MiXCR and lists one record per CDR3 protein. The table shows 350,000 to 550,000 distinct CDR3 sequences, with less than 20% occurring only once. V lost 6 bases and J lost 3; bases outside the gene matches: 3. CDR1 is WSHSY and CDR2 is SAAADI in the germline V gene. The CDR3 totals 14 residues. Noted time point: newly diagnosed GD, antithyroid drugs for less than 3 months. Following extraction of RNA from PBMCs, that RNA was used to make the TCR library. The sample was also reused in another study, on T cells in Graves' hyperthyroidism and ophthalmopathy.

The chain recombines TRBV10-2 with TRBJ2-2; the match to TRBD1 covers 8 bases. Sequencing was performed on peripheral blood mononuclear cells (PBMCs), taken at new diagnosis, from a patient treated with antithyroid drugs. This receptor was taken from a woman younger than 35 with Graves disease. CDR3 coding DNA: TGCGCCAGCAGGGACAGGGTCGACACCGGGGAGCTGTTTTTT. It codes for CASRDRVDTGELFF.